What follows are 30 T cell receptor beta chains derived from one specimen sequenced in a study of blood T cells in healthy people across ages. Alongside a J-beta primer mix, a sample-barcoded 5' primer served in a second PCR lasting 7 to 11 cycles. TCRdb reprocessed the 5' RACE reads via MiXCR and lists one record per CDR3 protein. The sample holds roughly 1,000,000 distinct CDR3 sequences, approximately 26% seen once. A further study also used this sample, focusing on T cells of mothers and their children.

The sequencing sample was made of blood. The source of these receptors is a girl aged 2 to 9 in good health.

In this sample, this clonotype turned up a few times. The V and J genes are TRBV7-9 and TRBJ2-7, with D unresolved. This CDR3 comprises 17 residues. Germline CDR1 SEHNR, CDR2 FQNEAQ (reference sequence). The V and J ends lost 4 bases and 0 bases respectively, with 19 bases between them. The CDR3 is CASSSRPGPFYSYEQYF. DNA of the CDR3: TGTGCCAGCAGCTCACGGCCCGGACCTTTTTACTCCTACGAGCAGTACTTC.

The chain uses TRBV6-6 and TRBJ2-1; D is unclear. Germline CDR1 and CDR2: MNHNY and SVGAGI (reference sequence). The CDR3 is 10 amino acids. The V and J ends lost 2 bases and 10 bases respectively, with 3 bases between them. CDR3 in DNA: TGTGCCAGCAGTTACAGGGAGCAGTTCTTC. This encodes CASSYREQFF.

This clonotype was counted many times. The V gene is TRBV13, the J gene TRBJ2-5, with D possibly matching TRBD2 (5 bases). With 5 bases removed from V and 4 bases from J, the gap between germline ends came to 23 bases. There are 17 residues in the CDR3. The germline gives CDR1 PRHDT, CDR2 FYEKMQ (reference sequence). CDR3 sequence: CASSPGLAYPRGETQYF. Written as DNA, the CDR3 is TGTGCCAGCAGCCCAGGCCTTGCCTACCCTCGGGGAGAGACCCAGTACTTC.

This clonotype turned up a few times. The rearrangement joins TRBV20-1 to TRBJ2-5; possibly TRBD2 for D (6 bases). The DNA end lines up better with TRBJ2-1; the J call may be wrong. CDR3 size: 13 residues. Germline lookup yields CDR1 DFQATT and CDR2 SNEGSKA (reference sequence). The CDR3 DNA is TGCAGTGCTATAGCGGCCCCTCTCCCGGAGCAGTTCTTC. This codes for CSAIAAPLPEQFF.

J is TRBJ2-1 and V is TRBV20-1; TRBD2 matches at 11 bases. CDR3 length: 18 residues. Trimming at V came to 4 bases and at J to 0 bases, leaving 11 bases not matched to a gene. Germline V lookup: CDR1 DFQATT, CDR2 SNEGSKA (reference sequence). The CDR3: CSATRLAGLTSSYNEQFF. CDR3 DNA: TGCAGTGCTACACGACTAGCGGGACTAACCAGCTCCTACAATGAGCAGTTCTTC.

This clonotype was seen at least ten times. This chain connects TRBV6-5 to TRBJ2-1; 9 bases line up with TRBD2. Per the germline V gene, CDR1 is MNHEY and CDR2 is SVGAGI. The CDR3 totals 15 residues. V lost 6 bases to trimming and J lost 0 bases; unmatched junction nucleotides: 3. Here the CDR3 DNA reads TGTGCCAGCAGCTATAGCGGGAGCTCCTACAATGAGCAGTTCTTC. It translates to CASSYSGSSYNEQFF.

The DNA of the CDR3 is TGTGCCAGCAGCGCCTCACCTAGCGGGGGCTACAATGAGCAGTTCTTC. Translating gives CASSASPSGGYNEQFF. The V gene is TRBV9, the J gene TRBJ2-1; the match to TRBD2 covers 10 bases. The V gene's germline CDR1 is SGDLS and CDR2 YYNGEE. CDR3 size: 16 residues. Unmatched junction bases numbered 6, after V lost 3 bases and J lost 3 bases.

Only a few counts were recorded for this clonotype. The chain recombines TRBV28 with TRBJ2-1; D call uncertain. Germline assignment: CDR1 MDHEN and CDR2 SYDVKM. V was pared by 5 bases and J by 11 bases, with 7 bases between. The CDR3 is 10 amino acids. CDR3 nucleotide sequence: TGTGCCAGCAGTATACAAAAGCAGTTCTTC. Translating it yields CASSIQKQFF. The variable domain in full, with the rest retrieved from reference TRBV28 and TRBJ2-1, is DVKVTQSSRYLVKRTGEKVFLECVQDMDHENMFWYRQDPGLGLRLIYFSYDVKMKEKGDIPEGYSVSREKKERFSLILESASTNQTSMYLCASSIQKQFFGPGTRLTVL.

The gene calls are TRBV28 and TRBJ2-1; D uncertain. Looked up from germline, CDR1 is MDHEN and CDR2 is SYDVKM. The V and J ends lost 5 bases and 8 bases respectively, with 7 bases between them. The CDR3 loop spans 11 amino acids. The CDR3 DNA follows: TGTGCCAGCAGTACTTCTCATGAGCAGTTCTTC. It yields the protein CASSTSHEQFF.

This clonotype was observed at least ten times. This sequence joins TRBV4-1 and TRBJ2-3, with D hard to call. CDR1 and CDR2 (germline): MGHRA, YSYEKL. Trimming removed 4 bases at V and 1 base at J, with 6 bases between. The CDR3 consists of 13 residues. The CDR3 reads CASSRSGTDTQYF. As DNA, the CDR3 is TGCGCCAGCAGCCGTTCAGGCACAGATACGCAGTATTTT.

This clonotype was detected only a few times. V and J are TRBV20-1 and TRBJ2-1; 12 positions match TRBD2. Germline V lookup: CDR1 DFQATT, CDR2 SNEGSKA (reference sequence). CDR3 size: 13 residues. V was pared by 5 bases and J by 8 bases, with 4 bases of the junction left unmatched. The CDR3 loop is CSALAGGFYEQFF. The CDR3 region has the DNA TGCAGTGCTCTAGCGGGAGGGTTTTATGAGCAGTTCTTC.

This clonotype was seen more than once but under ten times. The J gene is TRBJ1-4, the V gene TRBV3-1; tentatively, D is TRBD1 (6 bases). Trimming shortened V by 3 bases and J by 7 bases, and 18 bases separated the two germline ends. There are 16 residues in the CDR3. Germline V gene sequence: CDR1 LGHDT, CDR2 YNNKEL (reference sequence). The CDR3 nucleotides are TGTGCCAGCAGCCATGCGGGACACCTGGGTGGTGAAAAACTGTTTTTT. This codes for CASSHAGHLGGEKLFF.

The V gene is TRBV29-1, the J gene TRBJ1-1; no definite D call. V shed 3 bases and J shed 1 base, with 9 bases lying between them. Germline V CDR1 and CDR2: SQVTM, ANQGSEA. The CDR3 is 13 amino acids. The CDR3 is CSVDPRTNTEAFF. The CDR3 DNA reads TGCAGCGTTGACCCACGGACGAACACTGAAGCTTTCTTT.

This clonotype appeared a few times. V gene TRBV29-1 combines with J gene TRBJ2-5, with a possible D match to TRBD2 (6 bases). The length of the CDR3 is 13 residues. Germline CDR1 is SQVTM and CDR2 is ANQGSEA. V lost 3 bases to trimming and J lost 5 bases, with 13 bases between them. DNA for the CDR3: TGCAGCGTTGACATGGCGGAGGGGGAGACCCAGTACTTC. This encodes CSVDMAEGETQYF.

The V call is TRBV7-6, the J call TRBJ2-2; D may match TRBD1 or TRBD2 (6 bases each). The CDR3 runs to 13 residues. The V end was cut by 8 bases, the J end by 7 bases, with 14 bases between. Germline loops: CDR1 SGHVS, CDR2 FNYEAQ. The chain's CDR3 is CASERGDGGELFF. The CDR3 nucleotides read TGTGCCAGCGAGAGGGGGGACGGCGGGGAGCTGTTTTTT.

The CDR3 sequence is CASRVDRGKEKLFF. In DNA, the CDR3 is TGTGCCAGCAGGGTGGACAGGGGGAAGGAAAAACTGTTTTTT. The rearrangement joins TRBV12-3 or TRBV12-4 to TRBJ1-4; 10 bases line up with TRBD1. The CDR3 has 14 residues. V lost 6 bases to trimming and J lost 8 bases; unmatched junction nucleotides: 6.

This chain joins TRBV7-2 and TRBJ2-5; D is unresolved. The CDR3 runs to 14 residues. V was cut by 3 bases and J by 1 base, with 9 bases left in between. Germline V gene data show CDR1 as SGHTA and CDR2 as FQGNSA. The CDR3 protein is CASSFRPLQETQYF. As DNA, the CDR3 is TGTGCCAGCAGCTTTCGACCTCTCCAAGAGACCCAGTACTTC.

The CDR3 DNA reads TGTGCCAGCAGTTTAGGGTCCGGGAGCTCTGGAAACACCATATATTTT. It encodes CASSLGSGSSGNTIYF. V usage is TRBV12-3 or TRBV12-4 and J usage is TRBJ1-3; no firm D call. V was trimmed by 1 base and J by 0 bases, leaving 10 bases between them. The CDR3 has 16 residues.

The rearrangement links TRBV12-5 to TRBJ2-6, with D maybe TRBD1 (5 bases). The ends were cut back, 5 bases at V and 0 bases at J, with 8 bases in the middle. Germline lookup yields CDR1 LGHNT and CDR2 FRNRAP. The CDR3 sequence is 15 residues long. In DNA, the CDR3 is TGTGCTAGTGGTCCCGGACACTCTGGGGCCAACGTCCTGACTTTC. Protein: CASGPGHSGANVLTF.

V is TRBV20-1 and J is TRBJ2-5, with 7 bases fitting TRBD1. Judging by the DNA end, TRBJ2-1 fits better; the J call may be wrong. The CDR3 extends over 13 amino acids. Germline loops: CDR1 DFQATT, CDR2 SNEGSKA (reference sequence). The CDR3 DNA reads TGCAGTGCCGTAGGGGGCTTTCGGTATGAGCAGTTCTTC. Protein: CSAVGGFRYEQFF.

The CDR3 region has the DNA TGTGCCAGCGCTGGACAGCTGAACACTGAAGCTTTCTTT. It encodes CASAGQLNTEAFF. The V and J genes are TRBV2 and TRBJ1-1, with TRBD1 as a possible D gene (6 bases). V dropped 8 bases and J dropped 0 bases, with 10 bases sitting between them. The CDR3 is 13 residues long. Germline CDR1 and CDR2: SNHLY and FYNNEI.

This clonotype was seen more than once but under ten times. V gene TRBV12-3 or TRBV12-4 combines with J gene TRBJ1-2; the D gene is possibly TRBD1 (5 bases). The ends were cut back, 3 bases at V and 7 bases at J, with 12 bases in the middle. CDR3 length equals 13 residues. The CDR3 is CASSFDSGLGYTF. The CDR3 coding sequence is TGTGCCAGCAGTTTCGATTCAGGGCTTGGCTACACCTTC.

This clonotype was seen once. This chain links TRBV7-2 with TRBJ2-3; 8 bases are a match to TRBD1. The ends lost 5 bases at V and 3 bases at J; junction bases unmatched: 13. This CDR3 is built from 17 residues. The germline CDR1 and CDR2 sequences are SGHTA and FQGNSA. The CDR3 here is CASSKLRTGRGTDTQYF. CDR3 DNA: TGTGCCAGCAGCAAACTCAGGACAGGGCGTGGGACAGATACGCAGTATTTT.

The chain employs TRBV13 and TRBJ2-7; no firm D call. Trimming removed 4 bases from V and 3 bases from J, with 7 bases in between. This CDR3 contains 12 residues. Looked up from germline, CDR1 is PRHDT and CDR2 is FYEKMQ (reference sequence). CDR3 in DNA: TGTGCCAGCAGCTCACGATACTACGAGCAGTACTTC. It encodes CASSSRYYEQYF.

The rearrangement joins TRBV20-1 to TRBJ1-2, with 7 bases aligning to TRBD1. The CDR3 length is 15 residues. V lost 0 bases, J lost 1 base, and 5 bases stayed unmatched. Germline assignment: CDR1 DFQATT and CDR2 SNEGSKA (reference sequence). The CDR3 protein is CSAREQGEFNYGYTF. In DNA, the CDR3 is TGCAGTGCTAGAGAGCAGGGGGAATTTAACTATGGCTACACCTTC.

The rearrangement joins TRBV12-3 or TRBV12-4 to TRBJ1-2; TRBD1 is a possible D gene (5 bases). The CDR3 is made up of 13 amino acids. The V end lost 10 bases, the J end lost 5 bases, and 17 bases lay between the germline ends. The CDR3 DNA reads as TGTGCCATCCCCTCCGGTGGGGGGTATGGCTACACCTTC. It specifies CAIPSGGGYGYTF.

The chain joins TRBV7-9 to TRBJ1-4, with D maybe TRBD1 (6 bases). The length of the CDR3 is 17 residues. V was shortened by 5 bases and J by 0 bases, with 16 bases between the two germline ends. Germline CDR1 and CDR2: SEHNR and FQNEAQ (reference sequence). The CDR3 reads CASSQPRTETTNEKLFF. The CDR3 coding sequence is TGTGCCAGCAGCCAGCCAAGGACAGAAACAACTAATGAAAAACTGTTTTTT.

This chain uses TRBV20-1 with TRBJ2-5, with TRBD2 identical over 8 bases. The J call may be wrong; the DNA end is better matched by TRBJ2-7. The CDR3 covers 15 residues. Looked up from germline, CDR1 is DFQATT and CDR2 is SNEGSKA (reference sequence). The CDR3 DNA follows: TGCAGTGCTAGACCAAGAGCGGGAGTTGGTTACGAGCAGTACTTC. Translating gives CSARPRAGVGYEQYF.

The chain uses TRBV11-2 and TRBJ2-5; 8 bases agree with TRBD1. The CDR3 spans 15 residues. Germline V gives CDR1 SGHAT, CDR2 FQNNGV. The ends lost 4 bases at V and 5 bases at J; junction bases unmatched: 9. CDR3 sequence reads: CASSSDRGARETQYF. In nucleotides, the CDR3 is TGTGCCAGCAGCTCAGACAGGGGTGCAAGGGAGACCCAGTACTTC. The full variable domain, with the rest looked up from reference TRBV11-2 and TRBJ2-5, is EAGVAQSPRYKIIEKRQSVAFWCNPISGHATLYWYQQILGQGPKLLIQFQNNGVVDDSQLPKDRFSAERLKGVDSTLKIQPAKLEDSAVYLCASSSDRGARETQYFGPGTRLLVL.

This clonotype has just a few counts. The CDR3: CASSERDRSETQYF. The CDR3 bases are TGTGCCAGCAGTGAGAGGGACAGGTCAGAGACCCAGTACTTC. J is TRBJ2-5 and V is TRBV7-9; the match to TRBD1 covers 8 bases. Germline V gene lookup returns CDR1 SEHNR and CDR2 FQNEAQ (reference sequence). The CDR3 spans 14 residues. Losses at the gene ends were 6 bases for V and 4 bases for J; bases not matched to a gene: 7.